The 32 T cell receptor beta chains reported below all come from one sample, sequenced in a study of blood T cells in healthy people across ages. The authors ran a second PCR of about 6 to 12 cycles using a sample-barcoded 5' primer and a J-beta primer mix. TCRdb reprocessed the 5' RACE reads via MiXCR and lists one record per CDR3 protein. The sample includes 720,000 or so distinct CDR3 sequences, 40% to 45% of them seen just once. Sequenced material: blood. The origin of the receptors is a man aged 80 or over in good health.

This clonotype was recorded at least ten times. The gene calls are TRBV9 and TRBJ2-4, with D perhaps TRBD1 or TRBD2 (5 bases each). Trimming took 0 bases from V and 3 from J, leaving 16 bases between them. Germline V gene lookup returns CDR1 SGDLS and CDR2 YYNGEE. The CDR3 runs to 17 residues. The CDR3 reads CASSVGGPQVGKNIQYF. CDR3 nucleotides: TGTGCCAGCAGCGTAGGGGGACCCCAGGTGGGCAAAAACATTCAGTACTTC.

The chain joins TRBV7-3 to TRBJ2-3, with 8 bases lining up with TRBD2. The CDR3 length is 16 residues. Germline lookup yields CDR1 SGHTA and CDR2 FQGTGA. After removal of 2 bases from V and 4 bases from J, the junction contained 8 bases not matched to a gene. The CDR3 DNA is TGTGCCAGCAGCTTAGATGCTTCGGGGGGGTCAGATACGCAGTATTTT. This encodes CASSLDASGGSDTQYF.

The chain combines TRBV11-2 with TRBJ2-5; 14 nucleotides align to TRBD2. There are 16 residues in the CDR3. CDR1 and CDR2 from the germline V gene are SGHAT and FQNNGV. J gave up 5 bases and V 9 bases, and 11 bases lay outside the gene matches. CDR3 residues: CASSDRLAGGRETQYF. The CDR3 DNA reads as TGTGCCAGTAGCGATCGACTAGCGGGGGGGCGGGAGACCCAGTACTTC.

The chain carries TRBV4-3 and TRBJ2-7, with D possibly called TRBD1 or TRBD2 (5 bases each). The CDR3 totals 15 residues. Trimming removed 3 bases from V and 3 bases from J, with 15 bases in between. CDR1 LGHNA and CDR2 YSLEER come from the germline V gene. Written as DNA, the CDR3 is TGCGCCAGCAGCCAGACACCGGGGCCGAACTACGAGCAGTACTTC. This gives the protein CASSQTPGPNYEQYF.

V gene TRBV7-2 combines with J gene TRBJ2-7, with 12 bases aligning to TRBD2. The CDR3 is 16 amino acids. Germline values: CDR1 SGHTA, CDR2 FQGNSA. V shed 7 bases, J shed 3 bases, and the junction held 10 bases outside the gene matches. CDR3 region: CASNSLTSGRRYEQYF. The CDR3 nucleotides read TGTGCCAGCAACTCACTCACTAGCGGGAGGCGCTACGAGCAGTACTTC.

The V gene is TRBV7-9, the J gene TRBJ2-7; 9 nucleotides align to TRBD1. V shed 5 bases, J shed 3 bases, and the junction held 8 bases outside the gene matches. Germline values: CDR1 SEHNR, CDR2 FQNEAQ (reference sequence). This CDR3 is 15 amino acids long. The CDR3 DNA sequence: TGTGCCAGCAGCCCCCGGGACAGGGATTTCTACGAGCAGTACTTC. Translated, it gives CASSPRDRDFYEQYF.

A word on this clonotype: A single base separates this from a much larger clone, so it may be a read error. The gene calls are TRBV7-2 and TRBJ2-5; 10 bases agree with TRBD1. CDR1 is SGHTA, CDR2 FQGNSA, per germline. V dropped 3 bases and J dropped 4; count of bases not matched to a gene: 2. This CDR3 comprises 14 residues. CDR3 nucleotides: TGTGCCAGCAGCTTTGGGACAGGGGCAGAGACCCAGTACTTC. This translates into CASSFGTGAETQYF.

There are a few counts of this clonotype. The chain's CDR3 is CASSLTFSAGYNEQFF. The CDR3 DNA reads TGTGCCAGCAGTTTAACGTTCAGTGCTGGATACAATGAGCAGTTCTTC. The V call is TRBV12-3 or TRBV12-4, the J call TRBJ2-1; D not certain. Trimming removed 2 bases from V and 4 bases from J, with 15 bases in between. The CDR3 has 16 residues.

This sequence joins TRBV4-2 and TRBJ2-7; 13 positions match TRBD2. The CDR3 is made up of 18 amino acids. Per germline, CDR1 LGHNA and CDR2 YNFKEQ. V lost 0 bases, J lost 1 base, and 6 bases stayed unmatched. Written as DNA, the CDR3 is TGTGCCAGCAGCCAAGAGGACGGACTAGCGGGAGCTTCCTACGAGCAGTACTTC. Protein sequence: CASSQEDGLAGASYEQYF.

The chain carries TRBV27 and TRBJ2-1, with TRBD2 identical over 7 bases. V lost 5 bases to trimming and J lost 7 bases; unmatched junction nucleotides: 14. CDR1 and CDR2 from the germline V gene are MNHEY and SMNVEV (reference sequence). The CDR3 spans 16 residues. In DNA form, the CDR3 reads TGTGCCAGCAGTCTAATCGTCCTAGCGGAGACAAATGAGCAGTTCTTC. Residues: CASSLIVLAETNEQFF.

Remarks on this clonotype: At one of its ends the junction is not consistent with the germline gene, which may arise from a read error. V is TRBV6-1 and J is TRBJ2-5; tentatively, D is TRBD1 (6 bases). The CDR3 is 14 amino acids. Per the germline V gene, CDR1 is MNHNS and CDR2 is SASEGT. CDR3 residues: CASRRQEYQESQYF. Here the CDR3 DNA reads TGTGCCAGCAGACGACAGGAATACCAAGAGTCCCAGTACTTC.

The chain is built from TRBV20-1 and TRBJ1-6; no firm D call. Trimming removed 1 base from V and 8 bases from J, with 15 bases in between. CDR1 is DFQATT, CDR2 SNEGSKA, per germline (reference sequence). CDR3 length equals 15 residues. CDR3 protein: CSARGGQDGYSPLHF. DNA of the CDR3: TGCAGTGCTAGAGGTGGCCAGGACGGTTATTCACCCCTCCACTTT.

This chain links TRBV3-1 with TRBJ2-5; 9 bases map to TRBD2. This CDR3 region has 17 residues. The V segment lost 0 bases and the J segment 11 bases; nucleotides outside the gene matches: 16. The germline CDR1 and CDR2 sequences are LGHDT and YNNKEL (reference sequence). CDR3 bases: TGTGCCAGCAGCCAAGAACGTGTAGCGGGGGCGTACAATGAGCAGTACTTC. Translating it yields CASSQERVAGAYNEQYF.

In the case of this clonotype: A much more abundant neighbour one base away suggests this may be a read error. The chain uses TRBV4-2 and TRBJ2-4; no clear D gene. Per the germline V gene, CDR1 is LGHNA and CDR2 is YNFKEQ. CDR3 size: 15 residues. The CDR3, as DNA: TGTGCCAGCGGCCAAGATTACCTAGCCAAAAACATTCAGTACTTC. Residues: CASGQDYLAKNIQYF.

This clonotype was found many times. The rearrangement uses TRBV9 and TRBJ2-7, with a weak D call TRBD1 (5 bases). V lost 5 bases to trimming and J lost 7 bases, with 13 bases between them. The length of the CDR3 is 12 residues. CDR1 is SGDLS and CDR2 is YYNGEE in the germline V gene. The CDR3 DNA follows: TGTGCCAGCAGTCCTCAGGGTGATGAGCAGTACTTC. Translated, it gives CASSPQGDEQYF.

The chain carries TRBV7-2 and TRBJ1-6; 9 positions agree with TRBD1. With 5 bases clipped from V and 7 bases from J, the junction kept 9 bases outside the gene matches. Germline assignment: CDR1 SGHTA and CDR2 FQGNSA. The CDR3 is made up of 16 amino acids. The DNA of the CDR3 is TGTGCCAGCAGCCCACAGGGGGCGATGAGAAATTCACCCCTCCACTTT. Protein product: CASSPQGAMRNSPLHF.

The chain uses TRBV4-2 and TRBJ2-5; the D is unclear. The germline CDR1 and CDR2 sequences are LGHNA and YNFKEQ. This CDR3 has 15 residues. Trimming removed 0 bases from V and 3 bases from J, with 11 bases in between. The DNA of the CDR3 is TGTGCCAGCAGCCAAGACCGCCGAAGGGAAGAGACCCAGTACTTC. Translating gives CASSQDRRREETQYF.

The J gene is TRBJ1-4, the V gene TRBV7-9; no clear D. Germline CDR1 and CDR2: SEHNR and FQNEAQ (reference sequence). The CDR3 length is 15 residues. Deletions cut 1 base from V and 5 bases from J, with 11 bases between. For the CDR3, the DNA is TGTGCCAGCAGCTTAGGTAGTGGTCGGAATGAAAAACTGTTTTTT. Protein: CASSLGSGRNEKLFF.

This clonotype was seen a few times. This chain links TRBV2 with TRBJ2-1, with TRBD2 matching over 13 bases. This CDR3 spans 16 amino acids. V gave up 6 bases and J gave up 10 bases; unmatched junction bases: 12. In germline, CDR1 is SNHLY, CDR2 FYNNEI. CDR3 amino acids: CASSLLAGGPGREQFF. The CDR3 coding sequence is TGTGCCAGCAGCTTACTAGCGGGGGGGCCGGGAAGAGAGCAGTTCTTC.

This clonotype was seen ten or more times. This chain uses TRBV14 with TRBJ1-2, with D perhaps TRBD1 (5 bases). CDR3 size: 15 residues. In germline, CDR1 is SGHDN, CDR2 FVKESK. V lost 4 bases to trimming and J lost 4 bases, with 16 bases between them. CDR3 DNA sequence: TGTGCCAGCAGCCCTCTCACCGATGGGGGCTATGGCTACACCTTC. Translation gives CASSPLTDGGYGYTF.

This clonotype was detected a few times. V gene TRBV5-1 combines with J gene TRBJ2-1, with TRBD1 matching 7 bases. J was trimmed by 4 bases and V by 5 bases; bases with no gene match: 9. CDR3 length: 15 residues. The germline V gene has CDR1 SGHRS and CDR2 YFSETQ. The CDR3 bases are TGCGCCAGCAGGACAACAGGGGAATTATACAATGAGCAGTTCTTC. Its protein is CASRTTGELYNEQFF. Looking up the rest from reference TRBV5-1 and TRBJ2-1 gives the full variable domain: KAGVTQTPRYLIKTRGQQVTLSCSPISGHRSVSWYQQTPGQGLQFLFEYFSETQRNKGNFPGRFSGRQFSNSRSEMNVSTLELGDSALYLCASRTTGELYNEQFFGPGTRLTVL.

The chain is built from TRBV20-1 and TRBJ2-5, with D possibly matching TRBD2 (6 bases). Germline V gene sequence: CDR1 DFQATT, CDR2 SNEGSKA (reference sequence). V was cut by 3 bases and J by 1 base, with 6 bases left in between. The CDR3 is made up of 12 amino acids. CDR3 amino acids: CSARGLQETQYF. Written as DNA, the CDR3 is TGCAGTGCTAGGGGACTCCAAGAGACCCAGTACTTC.

In its sample, this clonotype was seen a few times. The chain recombines TRBV7-9 with TRBJ2-5, with 12 bases fitting TRBD2. The J segment lost 5 bases and the V segment lost 5 bases, leaving 9 bases of the junction unmatched. Germline loops: CDR1 SEHNR, CDR2 FQNEAQ (reference sequence). The CDR3 spans 16 residues. The CDR3 DNA reads as TGTGCCAGCAGCGCTCTAGCGGGGGGGCCGAGGGAGACCCAGTACTTC. Translated: CASSALAGGPRETQYF.

DNA for the CDR3: TGTGCCAGCAGCTTAATGGCAATGGGGAGGGAAAAACTGTTTTTT. Translated, it gives CASSLMAMGREKLFF. The chain is built from TRBV7-2 and TRBJ1-4; D unclear. Per the germline V gene, CDR1 is SGHTA and CDR2 is FQGNSA. Trimming took 2 bases from V and 8 from J, leaving 15 bases between them. The CDR3 totals 15 residues. Full variable domain (missing parts from reference TRBV7-2 and TRBJ1-4): GAGVSQSPSNKVTEKGKDVELRCDPISGHTALYWYRQSLGQGLEFLIYFQGNSAPDKSGLPSDRFSAERTGGSVSTLTIQRTQQEDSAVYLCASSLMAMGREKLFFGSGTQLSVL.

This clonotype was seen a handful of times. V and J are TRBV27 and TRBJ2-5; the match to TRBD1 covers 11 bases. The CDR3 runs 16 residues. The V segment lost 4 bases and the J segment 3 bases; nucleotides outside the gene matches: 7. The germline CDR1 and CDR2 sequences are MNHEY and SMNVEV (reference sequence). Written as DNA, the CDR3 is TGTGCCAGCAGTTCCCCTGGGGGACAGGGGGAAGAGACCCAGTACTTC. Protein sequence: CASSSPGGQGEETQYF.

This clonotype showed up just a few times. J is TRBJ2-7 and V is TRBV6-6, with D possibly being TRBD1 (6 bases). From germline, CDR1 is MNHNY and CDR2 SVGAGI (reference sequence). Trimming stripped 6 bases from V and 3 bases from J, with 15 bases between. CDR3 length: 14 residues. CDR3 DNA: TGTGCCAGCAGCCTAGACAGGTCCGGCTACGAGCAGTACTTC. The encoded protein is CASSLDRSGYEQYF.

V and J are TRBV9 and TRBJ1-1; 12 bases agree with TRBD1. The germline gives CDR1 SGDLS, CDR2 YYNGEE. The CDR3 contains 15 residues. J gave up 10 bases and V 0 bases, and 7 bases lay outside the gene matches. The CDR3 spells CASSVGGQGARAAFF. The CDR3 DNA follows: TGTGCCAGCAGCGTAGGGGGACAGGGGGCGAGAGCAGCTTTCTTT.

This chain uses TRBV11-2 with TRBJ2-1; D might be TRBD1 (5 bases). Germline V gene data show CDR1 as SGHAT and CDR2 as FQNNGV. The CDR3 length is 15 residues. V lost 5 bases and J lost 1, with 12 bases in between. Here the CDR3 DNA reads TGTGCCAGCAGCACCCGGACAACTTCCTACAATGAGCAGTTCTTC. As protein: CASSTRTTSYNEQFF.

This clonotype has just a few counts. This rearrangement joins TRBV10-2 to TRBJ1-5; D is undetermined. Trimming stripped 4 bases from V and 0 bases from J, with 10 bases between. This CDR3 region has 15 residues. CDR1 and CDR2 (germline): WSHSY, SAAADI. The CDR3 DNA reads as TGCGCCAGCAGTGCGACCCGAGATAGCAATCAGCCCCAGCATTTT. This encodes CASSATRDSNQPQHF.

The chain combines TRBV20-1 with TRBJ2-5; possibly TRBD2 for D (5 bases). V was clipped by 0 bases and J by 5 bases, with 16 bases between them. This CDR3 is 15 amino acids long. The germline gives CDR1 DFQATT, CDR2 SNEGSKA (reference sequence). This CDR3 reads CSARDHSRGRETQYF. The CDR3 DNA reads TGCAGTGCTAGAGATCATTCTAGAGGGCGTGAGACCCAGTACTTC.

J is TRBJ2-7 and V is TRBV20-1; 8 nucleotides match TRBD1. This CDR3 has 14 amino acids. Germline assignment: CDR1 DFQATT and CDR2 SNEGSKA (reference sequence). V shed 0 bases, J shed 5 bases, and the junction held 6 bases outside the gene matches. DNA for the CDR3: TGCAGTGCTAGAGACACAACAGGGGGTAACGAGCAGTACTTC. Its protein is CSARDTTGGNEQYF.

CDR3 coding DNA: TGTGCCAGCAGCCAAGTGCAGGGAGTAAGGCTGGATGAGCAGTACTTC. Amino acid sequence: CASSQVQGVRLDEQYF. The chain couples TRBV14 to TRBJ2-5; TRBD1 or TRBD2 may be the D gene (5 bases each). This CDR3 comprises 16 residues. V lost 1 base, J lost 11 bases, and 23 bases lay in between. Germline values: CDR1 SGHDN, CDR2 FVKESK.